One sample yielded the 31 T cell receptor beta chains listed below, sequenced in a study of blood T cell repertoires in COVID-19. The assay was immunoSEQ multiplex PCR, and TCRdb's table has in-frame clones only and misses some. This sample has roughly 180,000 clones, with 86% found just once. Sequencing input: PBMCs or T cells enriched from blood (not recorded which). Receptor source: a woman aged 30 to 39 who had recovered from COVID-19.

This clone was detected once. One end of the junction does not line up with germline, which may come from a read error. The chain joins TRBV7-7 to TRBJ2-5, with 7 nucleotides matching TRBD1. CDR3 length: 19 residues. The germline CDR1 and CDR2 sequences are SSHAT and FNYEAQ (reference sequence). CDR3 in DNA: TGTGCTAGCAGCCTAACGGGCGAAAAGGGGGCGACGTACCAAGAGACCCAGTACTTC. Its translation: CASSLTGEKGATYQETQYF.

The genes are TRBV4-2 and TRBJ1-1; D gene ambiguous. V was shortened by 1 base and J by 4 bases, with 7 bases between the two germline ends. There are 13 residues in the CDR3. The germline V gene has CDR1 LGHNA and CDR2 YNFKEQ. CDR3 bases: TGTGCCAGCAGCCAAGGTTCCGGCACTGAAGCTTTCTTT. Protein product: CASSQGSGTEAFF.

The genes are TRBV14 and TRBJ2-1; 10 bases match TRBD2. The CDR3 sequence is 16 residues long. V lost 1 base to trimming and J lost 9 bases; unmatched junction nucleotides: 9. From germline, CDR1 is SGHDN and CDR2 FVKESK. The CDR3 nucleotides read TGTGCCAGCAGCCAAGGCTCAGCGGGAGGGCGCGGTGAGCAGTTCTTC. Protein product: CASSQGSAGGRGEQFF.

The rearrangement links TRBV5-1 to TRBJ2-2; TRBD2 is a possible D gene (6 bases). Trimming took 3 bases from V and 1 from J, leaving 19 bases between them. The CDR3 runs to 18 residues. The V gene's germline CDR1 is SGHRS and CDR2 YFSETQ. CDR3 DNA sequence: TGCGCCAGCAGCTCGCCGGGGACTCGCGCGCGGAACACCGGGGAGCTGTTTTTT. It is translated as CASSSPGTRARNTGELFF.

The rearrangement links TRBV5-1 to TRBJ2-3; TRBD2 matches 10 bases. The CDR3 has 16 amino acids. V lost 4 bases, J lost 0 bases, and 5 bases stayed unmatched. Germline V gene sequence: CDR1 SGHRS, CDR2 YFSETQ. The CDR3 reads CASSLTTSGSTDTQYF. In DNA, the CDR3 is TGCGCCAGCAGCCTAACGACTAGCGGGAGCACAGATACGCAGTATTTT.

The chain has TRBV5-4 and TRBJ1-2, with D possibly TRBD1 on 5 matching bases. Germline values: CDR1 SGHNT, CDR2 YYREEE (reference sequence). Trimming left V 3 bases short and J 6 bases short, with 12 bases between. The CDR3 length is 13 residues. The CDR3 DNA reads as TGTGCCAGCAGCTCCCCTGGGGCGCATGGCTACACCTTC. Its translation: CASSSPGAHGYTF.

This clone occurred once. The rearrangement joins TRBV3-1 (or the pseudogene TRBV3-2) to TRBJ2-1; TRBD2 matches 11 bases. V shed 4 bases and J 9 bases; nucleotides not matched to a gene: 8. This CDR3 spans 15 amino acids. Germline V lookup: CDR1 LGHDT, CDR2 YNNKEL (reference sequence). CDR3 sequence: CASSLSLAGVLEQFF. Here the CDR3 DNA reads TGTGCCAGCAGCCTATCACTAGCGGGAGTCCTTGAGCAGTTCTTC.

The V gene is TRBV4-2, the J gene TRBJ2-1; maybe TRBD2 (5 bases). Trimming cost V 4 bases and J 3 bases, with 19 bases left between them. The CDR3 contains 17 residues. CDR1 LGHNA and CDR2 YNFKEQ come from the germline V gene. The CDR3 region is CASSPHPGLRDYNEQFF. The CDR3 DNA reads TGTGCCAGCAGCCCGCACCCGGGTCTGAGGGACTACAATGAGCAGTTCTTC.

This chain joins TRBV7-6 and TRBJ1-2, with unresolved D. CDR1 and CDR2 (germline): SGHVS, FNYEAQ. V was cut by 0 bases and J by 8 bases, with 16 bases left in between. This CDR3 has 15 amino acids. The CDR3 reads CASSLAGSTREGYTF. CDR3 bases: TGTGCCAGCAGCTTAGCGGGGTCGACCCGGGAGGGCTACACCTTC. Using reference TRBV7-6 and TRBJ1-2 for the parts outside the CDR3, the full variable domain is GAGVSQSPRYKVTKRGQDVALRCDPISGHVSLYWYRQALGQGPEFLTYFNYEAQQDKSGLPNDRFSAERPEGSISTLTIQRTEQRDSAMYRCASSLAGSTREGYTFGSGTRLTVV.

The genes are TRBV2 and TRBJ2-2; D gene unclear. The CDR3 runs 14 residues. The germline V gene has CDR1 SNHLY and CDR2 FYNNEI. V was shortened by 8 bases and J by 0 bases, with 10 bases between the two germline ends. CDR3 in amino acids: CASATVSNTGELFF. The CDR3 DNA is TGTGCCAGCGCTACGGTCTCGAACACCGGGGAGCTGTTTTTT.

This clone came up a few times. The CDR3 DNA sequence: TGTGCCAGCAGCCGGAGCGGGACAGGGGGCTTACGGCAGTACTTC. As protein: CASSRSGTGGLRQYF. This sequence joins TRBV5-6 and TRBJ2-7, with 12 bases aligning to TRBD1. There are 15 residues in the CDR3. CDR1 and CDR2 from the germline V gene are SGHDT and YYEEEE. V was clipped by 4 bases and J by 9 bases; unmatched bases: 11.

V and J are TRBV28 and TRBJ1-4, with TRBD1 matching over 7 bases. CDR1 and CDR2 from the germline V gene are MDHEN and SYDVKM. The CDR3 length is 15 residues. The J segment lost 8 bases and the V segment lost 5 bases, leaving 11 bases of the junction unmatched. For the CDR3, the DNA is TGTGCCAGCAGTCCCACAGGGGTAGGGCGAGAAAAACTGTTTTTT. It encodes CASSPTGVGREKLFF.

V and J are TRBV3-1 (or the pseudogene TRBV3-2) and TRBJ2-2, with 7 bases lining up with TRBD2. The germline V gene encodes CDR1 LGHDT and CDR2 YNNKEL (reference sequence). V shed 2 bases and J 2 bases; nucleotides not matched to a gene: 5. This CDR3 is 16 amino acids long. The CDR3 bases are TGTGCCAGCAGCCAACCCGGGACTACAAACACCGGGGAGCTGTTTTTT. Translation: CASSQPGTTNTGELFF.

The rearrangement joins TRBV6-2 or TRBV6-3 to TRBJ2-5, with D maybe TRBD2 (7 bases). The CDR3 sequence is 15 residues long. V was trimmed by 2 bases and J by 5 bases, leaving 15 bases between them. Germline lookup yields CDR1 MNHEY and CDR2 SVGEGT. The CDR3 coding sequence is TGTGCCAGCAGTTACCCTATGGGGGGGGCGGAGACCCAGTACTTC. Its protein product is CASSYPMGGAETQYF.

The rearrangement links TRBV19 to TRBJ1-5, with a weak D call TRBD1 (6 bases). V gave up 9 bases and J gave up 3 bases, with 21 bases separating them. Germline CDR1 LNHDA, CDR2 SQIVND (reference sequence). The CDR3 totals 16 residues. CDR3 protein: CASQGKGGIANQPQHF. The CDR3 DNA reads TGTGCCAGCCAAGGAAAGGGGGGGATTGCCAATCAGCCCCAGCATTTT.

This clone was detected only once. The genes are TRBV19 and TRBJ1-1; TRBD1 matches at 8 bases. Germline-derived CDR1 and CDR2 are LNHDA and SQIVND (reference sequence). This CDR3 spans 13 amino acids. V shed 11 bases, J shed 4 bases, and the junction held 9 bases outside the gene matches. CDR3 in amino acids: CAVDRGGGTEAFF. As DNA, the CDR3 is TGTGCCGTCGACAGGGGAGGTGGCACTGAAGCTTTCTTT.

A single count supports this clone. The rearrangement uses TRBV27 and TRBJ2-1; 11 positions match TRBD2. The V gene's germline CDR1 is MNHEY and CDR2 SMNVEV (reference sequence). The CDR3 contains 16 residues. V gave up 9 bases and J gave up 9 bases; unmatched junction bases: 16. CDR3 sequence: CASHYIAGGRPSEQFF. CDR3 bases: TGTGCCAGTCACTACATAGCGGGAGGGCGTCCGTCTGAGCAGTTCTTC.

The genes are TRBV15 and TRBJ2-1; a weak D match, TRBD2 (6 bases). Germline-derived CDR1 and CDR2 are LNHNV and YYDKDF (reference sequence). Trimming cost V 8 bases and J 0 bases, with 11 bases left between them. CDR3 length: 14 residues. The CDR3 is CATASESSYNEQFF. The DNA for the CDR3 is TGTGCCACCGCTAGCGAGAGCTCCTACAATGAGCAGTTCTTC.

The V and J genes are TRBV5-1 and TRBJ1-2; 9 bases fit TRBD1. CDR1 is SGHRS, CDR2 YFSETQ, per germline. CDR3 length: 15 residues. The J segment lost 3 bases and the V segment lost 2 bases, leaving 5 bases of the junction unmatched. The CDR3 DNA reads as TGCGCCAGCAGCTTCGGACAGGGGAGGCACTATGGCTACACCTTC. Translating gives CASSFGQGRHYGYTF.

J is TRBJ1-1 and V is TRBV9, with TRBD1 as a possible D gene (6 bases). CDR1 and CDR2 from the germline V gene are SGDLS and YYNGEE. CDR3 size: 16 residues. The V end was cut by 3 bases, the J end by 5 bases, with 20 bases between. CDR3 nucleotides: TGTGCCAGCAGCGCCGCCACAGGGATTCGTAGTACTGAAGCTTTCTTT. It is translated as CASSAATGIRSTEAFF. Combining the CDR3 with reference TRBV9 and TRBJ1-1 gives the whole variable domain DSGVTQTPKHLITATGQRVTLRCSPRSGDLSVYWYQQSLDQGLQFLIQYYNGEERAKGNILERFSAQQFPDLHSELNLSSLELGDSALYFCASSAATGIRSTEAFFGQGTRLTVV.

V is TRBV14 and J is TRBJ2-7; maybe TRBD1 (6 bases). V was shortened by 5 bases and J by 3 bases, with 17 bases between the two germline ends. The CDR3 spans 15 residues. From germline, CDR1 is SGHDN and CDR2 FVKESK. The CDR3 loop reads CASSYQQGSYYEQYF. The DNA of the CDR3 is TGTGCCAGCAGCTACCAACAGGGTTCTTACTACGAGCAGTACTTC.

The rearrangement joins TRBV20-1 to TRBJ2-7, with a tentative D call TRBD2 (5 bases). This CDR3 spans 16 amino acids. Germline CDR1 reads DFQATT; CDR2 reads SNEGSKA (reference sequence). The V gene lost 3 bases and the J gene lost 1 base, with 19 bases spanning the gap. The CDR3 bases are TGCAGTGCTAGTCGACCCGTGAGGGTACTGTCCTACGAGCAGTACTTC. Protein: CSASRPVRVLSYEQYF.

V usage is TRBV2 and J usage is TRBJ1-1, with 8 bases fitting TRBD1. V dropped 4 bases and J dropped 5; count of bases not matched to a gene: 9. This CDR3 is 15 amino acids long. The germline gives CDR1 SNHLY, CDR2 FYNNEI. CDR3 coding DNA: TGTGCCAGCAGTGTGGGCAGGGGGCGCCGGACTGAAGCTTTCTTT. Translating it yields CASSVGRGRRTEAFF.

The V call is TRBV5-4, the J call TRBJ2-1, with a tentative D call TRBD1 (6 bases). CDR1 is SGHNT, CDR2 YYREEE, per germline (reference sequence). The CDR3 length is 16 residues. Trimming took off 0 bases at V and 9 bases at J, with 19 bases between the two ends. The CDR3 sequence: CASSLGQGRNYGEQFF. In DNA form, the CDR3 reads TGTGCCAGCAGCTTGGGTCAGGGGCGGAACTACGGTGAGCAGTTCTTC.

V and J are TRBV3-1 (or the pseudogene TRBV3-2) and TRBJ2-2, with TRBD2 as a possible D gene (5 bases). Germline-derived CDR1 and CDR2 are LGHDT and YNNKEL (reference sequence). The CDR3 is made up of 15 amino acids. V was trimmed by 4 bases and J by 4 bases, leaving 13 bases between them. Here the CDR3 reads CASSPGVAGTGELFF. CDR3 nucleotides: TGTGCCAGCAGCCCCGGGGTAGCTGGCACCGGGGAGCTGTTTTTT.

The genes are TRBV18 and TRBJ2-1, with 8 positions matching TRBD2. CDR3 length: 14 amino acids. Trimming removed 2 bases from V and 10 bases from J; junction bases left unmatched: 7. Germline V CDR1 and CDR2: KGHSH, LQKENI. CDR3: CASSPSGSSSEQFF. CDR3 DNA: TGTGCCAGCTCACCAAGCGGGAGCTCGAGCGAGCAGTTCTTC.

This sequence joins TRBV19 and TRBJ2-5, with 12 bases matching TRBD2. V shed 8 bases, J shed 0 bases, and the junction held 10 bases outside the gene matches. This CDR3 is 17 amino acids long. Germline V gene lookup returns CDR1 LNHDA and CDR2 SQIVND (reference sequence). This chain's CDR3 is CASRLAGDRANQETQYF. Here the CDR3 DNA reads TGTGCCAGTCGACTAGCGGGAGATCGGGCTAACCAAGAGACCCAGTACTTC. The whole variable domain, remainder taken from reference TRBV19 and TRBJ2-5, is DGGITQSPKYLFRKEGQNVTLSCEQNLNHDAMYWYRQDPGQGLRLIYYSQIVNDFQKGDIAEGYSVSREKKESFPLTVTSAQKNPTAFYLCASRLAGDRANQETQYFGPGTRLLVL.

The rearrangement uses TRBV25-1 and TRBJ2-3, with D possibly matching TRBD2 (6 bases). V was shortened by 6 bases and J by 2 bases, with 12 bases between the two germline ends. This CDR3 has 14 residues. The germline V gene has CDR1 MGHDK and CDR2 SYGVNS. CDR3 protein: CASRLGGDTDTQYF. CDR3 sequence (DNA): TGTGCCAGCAGACTGGGGGGAGACACAGATACGCAGTATTTT.

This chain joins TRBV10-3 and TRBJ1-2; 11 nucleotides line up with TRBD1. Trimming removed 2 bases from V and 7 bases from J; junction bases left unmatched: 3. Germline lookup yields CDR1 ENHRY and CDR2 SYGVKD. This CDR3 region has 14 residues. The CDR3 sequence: CAISEGQGARGYTF. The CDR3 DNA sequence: TGTGCCATCAGTGAGGGACAGGGGGCGCGTGGCTACACCTTC.

CDR3 in amino acids: CASSFLRDEQFF. The CDR3 DNA follows: TGTGCCAGCAGTTTTTTGCGGGATGAGCAGTTCTTC. The chain recombines TRBV28 with TRBJ2-1; perhaps TRBD2 as D (5 bases). Looked up from germline, CDR1 is MDHEN and CDR2 is SYDVKM. This CDR3 has 12 amino acids. Trimming left V 3 bases short and J 8 bases short, with 8 bases between.

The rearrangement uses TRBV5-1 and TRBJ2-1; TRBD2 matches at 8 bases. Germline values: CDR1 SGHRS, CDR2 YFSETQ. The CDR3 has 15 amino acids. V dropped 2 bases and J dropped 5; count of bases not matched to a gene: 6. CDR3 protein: CASSFAGTSHNEQFF. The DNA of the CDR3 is TGCGCCAGCAGCTTCGCCGGGACTAGTCACAATGAGCAGTTCTTC.